A single sample gave rise to the 20 T cell receptor beta chains below, sequenced in a study of HIV-infected patients and healthy controls (dated by TCRdb to 2013 to 2014). After antiretroviral therapy began, follow-up blood was collected from HIV-infected patients roughly three months, about 14 weeks, later. Since whole blood was used without any cell fractionation, the repertoire reflected all peripheral T cells in unsorted form. Preparation of the library involved 5' RACE. The sequencer was an Illumina MiSeq. Reverse transcription of about 510 ng RNA was performed with SuperScript III using primers directed against the alpha and beta constant regions. Separate libraries for the alpha and beta chains were generated through chain-specific third strand synthesis that incorporated multiplexing indices. The public reads were reprocessed in TCRdb via fastp at Q25 and MiXCR, keeping in-frame beta chains. Each entry is one CDR3 protein sequence, shown with its most common DNA and genes. This sample has more than 15,000 distinct CDR3 sequences in its table, and 8.5% of those were observed once. The ten largest clones add up to over 20% of the sample.

This specimen was blood, taken during antiretroviral therapy. The source is an adult with HIV infection.

Many counts were recorded for this clonotype. This chain uses TRBV5-1 with TRBJ2-7; D ambiguous. V was pared by 0 bases and J by 2 bases, with 6 bases between. CDR3 length: 13 amino acids. Germline V gives CDR1 SGHRS, CDR2 YFSETQ. The CDR3 region has the DNA TGCGCCAGCAGCTTGGGGCTAACCTACGAGCAGTACTTC. Protein: CASSLGLTYEQYF.

This clonotype came up many times. The rearrangement uses TRBV5-6 and TRBJ1-5; D is perhaps TRBD1 (5 bases). V was pared by 3 bases and J by 5 bases, with 12 bases between. Looked up from germline, CDR1 is SGHDT and CDR2 is YYEEEE. The CDR3 is made up of 14 amino acids. CDR3 DNA: TGTGCCAGCAGCTCCGGGGGTGGCGATCAGCCCCAGCATTTT. It yields the protein CASSSGGGDQPQHF.

This clonotype was recorded many times. The CDR3 here is CAWRPGQGPYSNQPQHF. CDR3 bases: TGTGCCTGGAGACCGGGACAGGGGCCTTATAGCAATCAGCCCCAGCATTTT. The chain employs TRBV30 and TRBJ1-5; 10 positions agree with TRBD1. Trimming removed 3 bases from V and 0 bases from J; junction bases left unmatched: 8. There are 17 residues in the CDR3. CDR1 and CDR2 from the germline V gene are GTSNPN and SVGIG (reference sequence). The variable domain in full, completed from reference TRBV30 and TRBJ1-5, reads SQTIHQWPATLVQPVGSPLSLECTVEGTSNPNLYWYRQAAGRGLQLLFYSVGIGQISSEVPQNLSASRPQDRQFILSSKKLLLSDSGFYLCAWRPGQGPYSNQPQHFGDGTRLSIL.

Relative to its sample, this clonotype is medium-sized (0.01 to 0.1%). The chain is built from TRBV28 and TRBJ2-7, with D unresolved. The CDR3 is 13 residues long. CDR1 is MDHEN, CDR2 SYDVKM, per germline. V was shortened by 7 bases and J by 0 bases, with 10 bases between the two germline ends. CDR3 in DNA: TGTGCCAGCAACCCGGCCAGCTCCTACGAGCAGTACTTC. Its protein is CASNPASSYEQYF.

This clonotype was detected ten times or more. The chain recombines TRBV9 with TRBJ2-5, with 7 positions matching TRBD2. Trimming at V came to 4 bases and at J to 0 bases, leaving 9 bases not matched to a gene. Germline V gives CDR1 SGDLS, CDR2 YYNGEE. CDR3 length: 16 amino acids. The CDR3 DNA is TGTGCCAGCAGCCCCCAGGCACGGGGGGACCAAGAGACCCAGTACTTC. The encoded protein is CASSPQARGDQETQYF.

This clonotype was detected many times. The chain uses TRBV6-1 and TRBJ2-7, with D uncertain. V lost 0 bases, J lost 1 base, and 10 bases lay in between. The germline CDR1 and CDR2 sequences are MNHNS and SASEGT. CDR3 length equals 15 residues. This CDR3 is CASSEAPRFSYEQYF. DNA of the CDR3: TGTGCCAGCAGTGAAGCGCCCAGGTTTTCCTACGAGCAGTACTTC.

This clonotype was detected ten times or more. The chain links TRBV6-5 to TRBJ2-2; 8 bases are shared with TRBD1. The length of the CDR3 is 17 residues. The ends lost 6 bases at V and 5 bases at J; junction bases unmatched: 14. Looked up from germline, CDR1 is MNHEY and CDR2 is SVGAGI. CDR3 DNA sequence: TGTGCCAGCAGCCCCCCCCTTGGACAGGGACGAACCGGGGAGCTGTTTTTT. Translating gives CASSPPLGQGRTGELFF.

The V gene is TRBV15, the J gene TRBJ1-5, with D maybe TRBD1 (6 bases). Looked up from germline, CDR1 is LNHNV and CDR2 is YYDKDF (reference sequence). The CDR3 totals 14 residues. Trimming stripped 5 bases from V and 5 bases from J, with 13 bases between. DNA for the CDR3: TGTGCCACCAGCCCCGCGGGGGGGCATCAGCCCCAGCATTTT. It yields the protein CATSPAGGHQPQHF.

This clonotype was picked up many times. The chain links TRBV11-2 to TRBJ2-7, with 11 bases lining up with TRBD2. The CDR3 covers 15 residues. Germline CDR1 and CDR2: SGHAT and FQNNGV. Losses at the gene ends were 3 bases for V and 2 bases for J; bases not matched to a gene: 3. The CDR3 bases are TGTGCCAGCAGCTTGGGACTAGCGGTTACCTACGAGCAGTACTTC. It codes for CASSLGLAVTYEQYF.

The chain has TRBV20-1 and TRBJ2-1, with D perhaps given as TRBD1 or TRBD2 (5 bases each). The CDR3 covers 13 residues. The V and J ends lost 1 base and 15 bases respectively, with 19 bases between them. CDR1 and CDR2 (germline): DFQATT, SNEGSKA (reference sequence). CDR3 loop: CSARGLVRARGFF. Written as DNA, the CDR3 is TGCAGTGCTAGAGGGCTAGTCCGGGCGAGGGGGTTCTTC.

This clonotype appeared many times. The CDR3: CATRRDQGSSGNTIYF. In nucleotides, the CDR3 is TGTGCCACCCGCCGGGACCAGGGGTCCTCTGGAAACACCATATATTTT. The rearrangement uses TRBV19 and TRBJ1-3, with D tentatively TRBD1 (6 bases). The V and J ends lost 10 bases and 0 bases respectively, with 19 bases between them. Germline CDR1 is LNHDA and CDR2 is SQIVND (reference sequence). The CDR3 is made up of 16 amino acids. The full variable domain, its missing parts supplied by reference TRBV19 and TRBJ1-3, is DGGITQSPKYLFRKEGQNVTLSCEQNLNHDAMYWYRQDPGQGLRLIYYSQIVNDFQKGDIAEGYSVSREKKESFPLTVTSAQKNPTAFYLCATRRDQGSSGNTIYFGEGSWLTVV.

This clonotype appeared many times. The rearrangement links TRBV5-1 to TRBJ2-7, with 8 nucleotides matching TRBD1. This CDR3 comprises 14 residues. V trimming: 4 bases; J trimming: 5 bases; junction bases outside the gene matches: 8. Germline V CDR1 and CDR2: SGHRS, YFSETQ. The CDR3 here is CASSRDRGLDEQYF. Written as DNA, the CDR3 is TGCGCCAGCAGCCGCGACAGGGGTTTGGACGAGCAGTACTTC.

This clonotype was found many times. This chain uses TRBV28 with TRBJ2-3; 11 bases are shared with TRBD2. The germline V gene has CDR1 MDHEN and CDR2 SYDVKM. This CDR3 is built from 18 residues. Unmatched junction bases numbered 8, after V lost 2 bases and J lost 1 base. Written as DNA, the CDR3 is TGTGCCAGCAGTTTAGATCTAGCGGGGGGTACAGGCACAGATACGCAGTATTTT. Translation gives CASSLDLAGGTGTDTQYF.

The sample holds many counts of this clonotype. The chain links TRBV6-5 to TRBJ2-7, with 7 bases matching TRBD1. Germline CDR1 MNHEY, CDR2 SVGAGI. The CDR3 length is 14 residues. V lost 6 bases, J lost 2 bases, and 7 bases stayed unmatched. The CDR3 DNA sequence: TGTGCCAGCAGCTACGACAGGGAGACCTACGAGCAGTACTTC. Translating it yields CASSYDRETYEQYF.

This rearrangement joins TRBV5-4 to TRBJ2-1, with 8 nucleotides matching TRBD2. The CDR3 runs 15 residues. The V gene end was trimmed by 0 bases and the J gene end by 6 bases; junction bases not matched to a gene: 5. Germline-derived CDR1 and CDR2 are SGHNT and YYREEE (reference sequence). CDR3 sequence reads: CASSLGYTSGNEQFF. The CDR3 nucleotides are TGTGCCAGCAGCTTGGGCTATACTAGCGGCAATGAGCAGTTCTTC.

In this sample, this clonotype turned up many times. The chain has TRBV6-5 and TRBJ1-1; no definite D call. Trimming cost V 3 bases and J 0 bases, with 5 bases left between them. This CDR3 is built from 13 residues. Germline loops: CDR1 MNHEY, CDR2 SVGAGI. CDR3 DNA sequence: TGTGCCAGCAGTTATGCGGTGAACACTGAAGCTTTCTTT. This sequence encodes CASSYAVNTEAFF.

This clonotype appeared many times. The CDR3 is CASSPKGIGNQPQHF. The CDR3 DNA reads TGTGCCAGCAGCCCGAAAGGAATAGGCAATCAGCCCCAGCATTTT. This chain joins TRBV11-2 and TRBJ1-5; D unresolved. The CDR3 has 15 residues. In germline, CDR1 is SGHAT, CDR2 FQNNGV. V was trimmed by 5 bases and J by 2 bases, leaving 13 bases between them.

The table lists this clonotype with a few counts. The J gene is TRBJ2-7, the V gene TRBV20-1; 7 bases fit TRBD2. CDR1 and CDR2 (germline): DFQATT, SNEGSKA (reference sequence). V was clipped by 0 bases and J by 0 bases; unmatched bases: 11. The CDR3 has 17 residues. The CDR3 sequence: CSARDPASGTTSYEQYF. The CDR3 bases are TGCAGTGCTAGAGATCCGGCTAGCGGAACAACCTCCTACGAGCAGTACTTC.

In its sample, this clonotype was seen many times. The chain employs TRBV5-1 and TRBJ1-1; 7 positions match TRBD1. V was pared by 0 bases and J by 4 bases, with 9 bases of the junction left unmatched. From germline, CDR1 is SGHRS and CDR2 YFSETQ. This CDR3 is built from 16 residues. The CDR3 DNA reads TGCGCCAGCAGCTTGGAGGGGGCGTTGGATGTCACTGAAGCTTTCTTT. This translates into CASSLEGALDVTEAFF.

Many counts were recorded for this clonotype. J is TRBJ1-5 and V is TRBV28; D not resolved. The length of the CDR3 is 10 residues. The V and J ends lost 8 bases and 4 bases respectively, with 3 bases between them. Germline V gene data show CDR1 as MDHEN and CDR2 as SYDVKM. The CDR3 DNA follows: TGTGCCAGCGGAAATCAGCCCCAGCATTTT. This gives the protein CASGNQPQHF.